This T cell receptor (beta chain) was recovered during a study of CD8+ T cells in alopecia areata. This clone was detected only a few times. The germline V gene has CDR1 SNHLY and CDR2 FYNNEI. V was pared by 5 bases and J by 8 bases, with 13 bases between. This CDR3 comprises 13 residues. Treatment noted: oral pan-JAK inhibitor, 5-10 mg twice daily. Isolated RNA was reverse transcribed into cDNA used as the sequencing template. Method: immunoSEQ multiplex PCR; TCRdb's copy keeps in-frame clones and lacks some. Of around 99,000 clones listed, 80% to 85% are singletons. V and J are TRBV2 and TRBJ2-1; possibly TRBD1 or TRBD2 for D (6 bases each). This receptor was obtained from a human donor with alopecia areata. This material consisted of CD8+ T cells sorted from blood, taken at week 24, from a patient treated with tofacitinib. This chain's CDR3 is CASSYSGADEQFF. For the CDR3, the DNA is TGTGCCAGCAGTTACTCGGGGGCTGATGAGCAGTTCTTC.